The 10 T cell receptor beta chains in this list originate from one sample, sequenced in a study of low-dose radiotherapy and immunotherapy resistance in tumors. Regarding time point: before trial treatment. TRAV- and TRBV-specific primers, spanning alpha and beta chains, primed first-strand cDNA. The authors ran around 18 PCR cycles to amplify TCRs with a constant-region primer and V-primer adapter. TCRdb ran MiXCR on the reads and lists one entry per CDR3 protein. The sample has around 69,000 distinct CDR3 sequences, roughly 31% seen once; the top ten hold approximately 12%. Sequences were derived from PBMCs, sampled before treatment. The receptors were sampled from a female donor with ovarian cancer.

This clonotype was counted once. V is TRBV10-3 and J is TRBJ2-7; the D gene is possibly TRBD1 (7 bases). From germline, CDR1 is ENHRY and CDR2 SYGVKD. The CDR3 length is 14 residues. V dropped 6 bases and J dropped 6 bases, with 18 bases sitting between them. DNA of the CDR3: TGTGCCATCAGGGGCGGGACAGATTTGTCCGAGCAGTACTTC. It codes for CAIRGGTDLSEQYF.

About this clonotype: Being one base from a much bigger clone, this may be a read error. The V call is TRBV2, the J call TRBJ2-3, with 12 bases identical to TRBD2. CDR1 and CDR2 from the germline V gene are SNHLY and FYNNEI. The CDR3 covers 18 residues. The J segment lost 5 bases and the V segment lost 6 bases, leaving 15 bases of the junction unmatched. In DNA, the CDR3 is TGTGCCAGCAGCCTCAACCCGACTAGCGGGGGCTCCAGAGATACGCAGTATTTT. This translates into CASSLNPTSGGSRDTQYF.

Only one count was recorded for this clonotype. CDR3 loop: CATSDFAGGPYNEQFF. For the CDR3, the DNA is TGTGCCACCAGTGATTTCGCGGGGGGCCCATACAATGAGCAGTTCTTC. The rearrangement joins TRBV24-1 to TRBJ2-1, with 8 bases fitting TRBD2. This CDR3 has 16 residues. With 1 base clipped from V and 4 bases from J, the junction kept 5 bases outside the gene matches. CDR1 and CDR2 from the germline V gene are KGHDR and SFDVKD.

This clonotype was picked up many times. The chain recombines TRBV11-2 with TRBJ2-3; possible D gene TRBD1, 5 bases. V was trimmed by 1 base and J by 2 bases, leaving 13 bases between them. Germline CDR1 is SGHAT and CDR2 is FQNNGV. The CDR3 spans 16 residues. The CDR3 nucleotides read TGTGCCAGCAGCTTAGTATATCTAGGGGCCACAGATACGCAGTATTTT. It encodes CASSLVYLGATDTQYF.

This clonotype was seen many times. The V and J genes are TRBV12-3 or TRBV12-4 and TRBJ1-3, with unresolved D. The germline V and J ends were trimmed by 5 bases and 1 base, with 15 bases remaining between them. CDR3 length equals 16 residues. The chain's CDR3 is CASSPNLQLSGNTIYF. The CDR3 DNA reads TGTGCCAGCAGTCCAAACTTACAGCTATCTGGAAACACCATATATTTT.

Concerning this clonotype itself: A single base separates this from a much larger clone, so it may be a read error. V gene TRBV20-1 combines with J gene TRBJ2-1; 14 bases fit TRBD2. This CDR3 spans 15 amino acids. Germline CDR1 and CDR2: DFQATT and SNEGSKA (reference sequence). The CDR3 coding sequence is TGCAGTGCTACGGGACTAGCGGGGGCCAACAATGAGAAGTTCTTC. This encodes CSATGLAGANNEKFF.

Ten or more counts support this clonotype. The chain joins TRBV4-3 to TRBJ2-3; 8 positions match TRBD2. Germline CDR1 is LGHNA and CDR2 is YSLEER. There are 16 residues in the CDR3. V lost 4 bases and J lost 2; bases outside the gene matches: 8. The DNA of the CDR3 is TGCGCCAGCAGCCCCGGGCTAGCGGGTCACACAGATACGCAGTATTTT. It translates to CASSPGLAGHTDTQYF.

With regard to this clonotype: A far larger clone is a single base away, which makes a read error likely. The rearrangement links TRBV10-3 to TRBJ2-1; 11 bases fit TRBD1. CDR1 is ENHRY, CDR2 SYGVKD, per germline. The V segment lost 6 bases and the J segment 13 bases; nucleotides outside the gene matches: 8. The CDR3 covers 13 residues. The CDR3 DNA is TGTGCCATCAGCGGGACAGGGGGGGAGACCCAGTTCTTC. Translation: CAISGTGGETQFF.

Comment on this clonotype: It is likely a read error: a sequence one base away is far more abundant. The chain uses TRBV2 and TRBJ2-7, with D perhaps assigned TRBD1 or TRBD2 (5 bases each). Per germline, CDR1 SNHLY and CDR2 FYNNEI. V shed 5 bases and J shed 7 bases, with 12 bases lying between them. The CDR3 sequence is 12 residues long. The CDR3 DNA is TGTGCCAGCAGTCGCGAGGGGTATGAGCAGTACTTC. It codes for CASSREGYEQYF.

This chain joins TRBV12-3 or TRBV12-4 and TRBJ2-7, with a tentative D call TRBD1 (6 bases). The CDR3 has 13 amino acids. Trimming pared 7 bases from V and 4 bases from J, leaving 14 bases between. CDR3 loop: CASKQGDRYEQYF. In DNA form, the CDR3 reads TGTGCCAGCAAACAGGGAGATCGTTACGAGCAGTACTTC.